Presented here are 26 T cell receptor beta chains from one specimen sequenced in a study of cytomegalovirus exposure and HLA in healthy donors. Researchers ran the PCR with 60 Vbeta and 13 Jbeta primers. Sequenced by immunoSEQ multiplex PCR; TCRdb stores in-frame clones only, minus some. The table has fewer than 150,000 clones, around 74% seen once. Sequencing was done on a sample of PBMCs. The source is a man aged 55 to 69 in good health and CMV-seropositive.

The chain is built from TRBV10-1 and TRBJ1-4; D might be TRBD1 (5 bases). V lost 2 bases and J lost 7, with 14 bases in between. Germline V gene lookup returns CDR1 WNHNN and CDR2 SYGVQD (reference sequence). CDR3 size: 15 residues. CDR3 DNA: TGCGCCAGCAGTGAGGGGTTAGGGGCGCGTGAAAAACTGTTTTTT. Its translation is CASSEGLGAREKLFF.

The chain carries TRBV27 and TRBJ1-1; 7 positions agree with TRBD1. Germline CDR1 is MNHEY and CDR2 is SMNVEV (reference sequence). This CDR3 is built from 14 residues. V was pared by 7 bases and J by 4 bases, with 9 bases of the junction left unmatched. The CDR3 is CASNNRQGLTEAFF. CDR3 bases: TGTGCCAGCAATAACCGACAGGGTCTCACTGAAGCTTTCTTT.

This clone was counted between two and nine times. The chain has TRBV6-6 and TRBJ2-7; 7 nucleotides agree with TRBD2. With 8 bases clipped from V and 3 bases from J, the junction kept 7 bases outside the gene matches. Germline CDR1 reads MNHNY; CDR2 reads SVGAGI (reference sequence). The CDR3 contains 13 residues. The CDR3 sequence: CASVAGRIYEQYF. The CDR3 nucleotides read TGTGCCAGCGTAGCGGGCCGAATCTACGAGCAGTACTTC.

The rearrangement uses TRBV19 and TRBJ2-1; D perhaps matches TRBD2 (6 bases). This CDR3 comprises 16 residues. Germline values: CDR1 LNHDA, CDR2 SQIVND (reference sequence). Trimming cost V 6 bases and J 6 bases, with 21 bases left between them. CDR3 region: CASSPTKWGGGNEQFF. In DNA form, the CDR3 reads TGTGCCAGTAGCCCTACAAAGTGGGGAGGAGGCAATGAGCAGTTCTTC.

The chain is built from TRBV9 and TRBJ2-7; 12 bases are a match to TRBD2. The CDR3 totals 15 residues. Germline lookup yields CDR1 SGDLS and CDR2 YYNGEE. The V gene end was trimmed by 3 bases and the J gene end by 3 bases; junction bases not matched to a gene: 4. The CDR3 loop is CASSALGLAGYEQYF. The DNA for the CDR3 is TGTGCCAGCAGCGCTCTGGGACTAGCGGGCTACGAGCAGTACTTC. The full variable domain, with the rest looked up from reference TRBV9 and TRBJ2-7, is DSGVTQTPKHLITATGQRVTLRCSPRSGDLSVYWYQQSLDQGLQFLIQYYNGEERAKGNILERFSAQQFPDLHSELNLSSLELGDSALYFCASSALGLAGYEQYFGPGTRLTVT.

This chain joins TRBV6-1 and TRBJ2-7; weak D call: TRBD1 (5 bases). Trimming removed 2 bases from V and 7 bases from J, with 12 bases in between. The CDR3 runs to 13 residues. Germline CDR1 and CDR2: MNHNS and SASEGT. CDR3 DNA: TGTGCCAGCAGTGAACGAAGGGGTCGGGAGCAGTACTTC. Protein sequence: CASSERRGREQYF.

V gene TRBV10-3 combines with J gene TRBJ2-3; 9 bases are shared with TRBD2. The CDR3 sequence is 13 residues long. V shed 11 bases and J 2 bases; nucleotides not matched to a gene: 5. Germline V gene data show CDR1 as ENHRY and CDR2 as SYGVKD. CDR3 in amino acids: CASQREVTDTQYF. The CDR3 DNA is TGTGCCTCCCAGCGGGAGGTCACAGATACGCAGTATTTT.

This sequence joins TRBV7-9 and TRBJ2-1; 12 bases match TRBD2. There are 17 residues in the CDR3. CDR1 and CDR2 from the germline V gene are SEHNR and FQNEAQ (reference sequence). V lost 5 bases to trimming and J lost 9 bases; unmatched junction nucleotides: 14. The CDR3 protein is CASSRRGLAGGPSEQFF. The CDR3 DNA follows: TGTGCCAGCAGCCGGAGGGGGCTAGCGGGAGGGCCAAGTGAGCAGTTCTTC.

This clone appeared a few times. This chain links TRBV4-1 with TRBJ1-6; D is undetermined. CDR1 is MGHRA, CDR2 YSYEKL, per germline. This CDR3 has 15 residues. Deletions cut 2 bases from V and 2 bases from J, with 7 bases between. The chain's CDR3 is CASSQSGPYNSPLHF. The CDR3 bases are TGCGCCAGCAGCCAAAGTGGCCCCTATAATTCACCCCTCCACTTT.

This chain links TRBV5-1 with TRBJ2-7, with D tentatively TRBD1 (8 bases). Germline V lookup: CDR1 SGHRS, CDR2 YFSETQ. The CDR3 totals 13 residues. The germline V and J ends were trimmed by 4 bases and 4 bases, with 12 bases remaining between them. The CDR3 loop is CASSPQGGYEQYF. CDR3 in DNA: TGCGCCAGCAGCCCACAGGGGGGGTACGAGCAGTACTTC.

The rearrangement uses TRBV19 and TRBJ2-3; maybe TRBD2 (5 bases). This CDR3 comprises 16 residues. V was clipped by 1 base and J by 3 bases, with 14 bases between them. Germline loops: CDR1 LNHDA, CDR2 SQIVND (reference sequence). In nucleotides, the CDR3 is TGTGCCAGTAGTATAGGGAACACTTGGAGGACAGATACGCAGTATTTT. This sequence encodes CASSIGNTWRTDTQYF. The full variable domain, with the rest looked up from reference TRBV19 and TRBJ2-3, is DGGITQSPKYLFRKEGQNVTLSCEQNLNHDAMYWYRQDPGQGLRLIYYSQIVNDFQKGDIAEGYSVSREKKESFPLTVTSAQKNPTAFYLCASSIGNTWRTDTQYFGPGTRLTVL.

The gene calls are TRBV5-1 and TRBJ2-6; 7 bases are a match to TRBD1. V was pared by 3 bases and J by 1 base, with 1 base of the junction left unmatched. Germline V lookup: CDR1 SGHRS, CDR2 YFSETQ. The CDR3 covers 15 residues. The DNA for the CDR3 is TGCGCCAGCAGCTCACAGGGGTCTGGGGCCAACGTCCTGACTTTC. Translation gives CASSSQGSGANVLTF.

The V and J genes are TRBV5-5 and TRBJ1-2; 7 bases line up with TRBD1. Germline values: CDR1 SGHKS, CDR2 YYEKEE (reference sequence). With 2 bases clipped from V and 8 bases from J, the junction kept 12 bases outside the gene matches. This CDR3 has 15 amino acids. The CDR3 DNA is TGTGCCAGCAGCTTTACCAGAGACAGGGAGAGAGGCTACACCTTC. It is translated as CASSFTRDRERGYTF. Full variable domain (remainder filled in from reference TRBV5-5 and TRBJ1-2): DAGVTQSPTHLIKTRGQQVTLRCSPISGHKSVSWYQQVLGQGPQFIFQYYEKEERGRGNFPDRFSARQFPNYSSELNVNALLLGDSALYLCASSFTRDRERGYTFGSGTRLTVV.

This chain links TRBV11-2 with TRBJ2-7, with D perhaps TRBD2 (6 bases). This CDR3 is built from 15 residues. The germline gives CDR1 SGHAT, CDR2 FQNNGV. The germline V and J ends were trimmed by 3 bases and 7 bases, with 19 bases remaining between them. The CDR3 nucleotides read TGTGCCAGCAGCTTTGTTGTAGCGGCTTTGGGGGAGCAGTACTTC. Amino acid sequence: CASSFVVAALGEQYF. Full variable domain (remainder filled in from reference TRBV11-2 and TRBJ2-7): EAGVAQSPRYKIIEKRQSVAFWCNPISGHATLYWYQQILGQGPKLLIQFQNNGVVDDSQLPKDRFSAERLKGVDSTLKIQPAKLEDSAVYLCASSFVVAALGEQYFGPGTRLTVT.

The CDR3 bases are TGCAGCGCAGGACAGGGCCGCTACGAGCAGTACTTC. Its protein product is CSAGQGRYEQYF. The chain recombines TRBV29-1 with TRBJ2-7; TRBD1 matches at 8 bases. The CDR3 has 12 residues. From germline, CDR1 is SQVTM and CDR2 ANQGSEA. Trimming cost V 7 bases and J 3 bases; bases outside gene matches: 5.

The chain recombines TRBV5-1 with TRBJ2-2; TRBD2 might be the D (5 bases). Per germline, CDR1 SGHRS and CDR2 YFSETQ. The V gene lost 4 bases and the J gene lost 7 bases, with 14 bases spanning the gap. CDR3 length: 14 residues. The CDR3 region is CASSTNRGYGELFF. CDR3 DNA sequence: TGCGCCAGCAGCACAAATCGGGGATACGGGGAGCTGTTTTTT.

The CDR3 nucleotides read TGTGCCAGTAGCAGACAGGGTGAGGGCAATCAGCCCCAGCATTTT. It translates to CASSRQGEGNQPQHF. This rearrangement joins TRBV19 to TRBJ1-5; TRBD1 agrees at 7 bases. Trimming cost V 6 bases and J 2 bases; bases outside gene matches: 7. The CDR3 spans 15 residues. The germline V gene has CDR1 LNHDA and CDR2 SQIVND (reference sequence).

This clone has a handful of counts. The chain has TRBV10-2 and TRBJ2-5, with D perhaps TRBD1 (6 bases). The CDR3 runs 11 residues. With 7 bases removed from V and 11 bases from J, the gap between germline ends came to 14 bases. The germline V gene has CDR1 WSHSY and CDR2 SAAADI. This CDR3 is CASTKGTKQYF. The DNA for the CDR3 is TGCGCCAGCACGAAGGGGACAAAGCAGTACTTC.

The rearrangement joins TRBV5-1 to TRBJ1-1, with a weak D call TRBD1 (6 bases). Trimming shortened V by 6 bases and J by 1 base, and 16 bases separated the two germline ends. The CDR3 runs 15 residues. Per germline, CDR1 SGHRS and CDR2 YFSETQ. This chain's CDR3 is CASNRGTLGNTEAFF. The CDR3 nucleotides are TGCGCCAGCAATAGGGGGACACTGGGGAACACTGAAGCTTTCTTT.

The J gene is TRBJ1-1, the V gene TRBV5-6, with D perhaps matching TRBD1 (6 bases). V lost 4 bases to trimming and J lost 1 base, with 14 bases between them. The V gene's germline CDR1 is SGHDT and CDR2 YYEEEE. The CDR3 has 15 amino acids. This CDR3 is CASSRIATGNTEAFF. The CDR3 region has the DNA TGTGCCAGCAGCCGGATAGCGACAGGGAACACTGAAGCTTTCTTT.

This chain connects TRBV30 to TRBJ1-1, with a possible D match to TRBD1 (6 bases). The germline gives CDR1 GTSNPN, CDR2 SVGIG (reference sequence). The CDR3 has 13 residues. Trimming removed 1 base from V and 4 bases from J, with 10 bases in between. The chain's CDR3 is CAWSEGGGTEAFF. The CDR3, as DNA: TGTGCCTGGAGTGAGGGGGGGGGCACTGAAGCTTTCTTT.

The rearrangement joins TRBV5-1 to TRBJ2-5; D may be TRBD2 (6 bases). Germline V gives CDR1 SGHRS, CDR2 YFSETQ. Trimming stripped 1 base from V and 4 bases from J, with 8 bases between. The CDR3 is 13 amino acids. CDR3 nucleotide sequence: TGCGCCAGCAGCTTGCTGGGAGGAGAGACCCAGTACTTC. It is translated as CASSLLGGETQYF.

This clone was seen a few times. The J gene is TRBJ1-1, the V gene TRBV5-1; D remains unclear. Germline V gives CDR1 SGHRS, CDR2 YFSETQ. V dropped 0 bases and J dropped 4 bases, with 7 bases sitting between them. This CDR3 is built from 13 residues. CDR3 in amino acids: CASSLDEITEAFF. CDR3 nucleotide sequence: TGCGCCAGCAGCTTGGACGAGATCACTGAAGCTTTCTTT. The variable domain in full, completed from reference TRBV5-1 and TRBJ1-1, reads KAGVTQTPRYLIKTRGQQVTLSCSPISGHRSVSWYQQTPGQGLQFLFEYFSETQRNKGNFPGRFSGRQFSNSRSEMNVSTLELGDSALYLCASSLDEITEAFFGQGTRLTVV.

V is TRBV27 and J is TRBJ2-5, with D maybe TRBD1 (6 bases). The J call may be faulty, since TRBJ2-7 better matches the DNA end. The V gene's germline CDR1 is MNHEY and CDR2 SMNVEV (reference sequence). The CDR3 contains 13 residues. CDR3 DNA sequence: TGTGCCAGCAGCCCCGGGACAAATTACGAGCAGTACTTC. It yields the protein CASSPGTNYEQYF.

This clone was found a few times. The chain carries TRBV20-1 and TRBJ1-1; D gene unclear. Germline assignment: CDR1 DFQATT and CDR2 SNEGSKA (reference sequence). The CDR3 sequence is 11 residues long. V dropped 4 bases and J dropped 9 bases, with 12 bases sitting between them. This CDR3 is CSAKVRAQAFF. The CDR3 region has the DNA TGCAGTGCTAAAGTGCGAGCCCAAGCTTTCTTT.

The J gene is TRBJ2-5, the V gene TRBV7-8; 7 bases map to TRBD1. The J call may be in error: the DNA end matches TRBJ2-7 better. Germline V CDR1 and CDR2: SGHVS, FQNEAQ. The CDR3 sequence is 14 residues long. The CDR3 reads CASSSPGQPYEQYF. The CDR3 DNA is TGTGCCAGCAGCTCTCCGGGACAGCCCTACGAGCAGTACTTC.